This TCR beta chain originates from a study of response to subunit inactivated influenza vaccine. Findings of the study overall: After each seasonal influenza vaccination, few new T cells are recruited, the authors suggested.

This CDR3 is built from 14 residues. Via MiXCR, TCRdb re-called the RT-PCR reads, giving one row per CDR3 protein. The sample includes approximately 500,000 distinct CDR3 sequences, 14% of them seen just once. Notes on this clonotype: Its antigen is undetermined.

This clonotype originated in a man aged 50-59 years who received an inactivated influenza vaccine. The rearrangement links TRBV12-2 to TRBJ2-7; the D call of TRBD1 is as the table states it, not checked on the DNA. TRBV12-2 counts as a pseudogene. The material sequenced was PBMCs from blood, taken approximately 13 days after vaccination. As DNA, the CDR3 is TGTGCAAGTCGCTTAGTTGTCCACTCCTACGAGCAGTACTTC. As protein: CASRLVVHSYEQYF.